This T cell receptor (beta chain) stems from a study of blood T cell repertoires in COVID-19. Study at large: Samples representing acute and convalescent COVID-19 were sourced from the United States, Italy and Spain. PBMCs, B-cell-depleted T cells, or T cells were the source of the cDNA or gDNA that made up the material.

Authors' processing steps: Reference gene primers were amplified, and this amplification served to estimate nucleated cell counts. Libraries were prepared by immunoSEQ multiplex PCR; TCRdb keeps only in-frame clonotypes and omits some of them. V, J and clone size derive from that table, while D and trimming were established from the DNA sequence. The sample holds about 100,000 clones, about 85% seen once. The CDR3 consists of 17 residues. The germline gives CDR1 SNHLY, CDR2 FYNNEI. Trimming took 0 bases from V and 1 from J; bases not matched to a gene: 8. This receptor was identified in a human donor in a cohort sampled during active COVID-19. The specimen sequenced was peripheral blood. The chain links TRBV2 to TRBJ1-1; 7 bases align to TRBD1. CDR3 sequence: CASSEARPGGRNTEAFF. The DNA of the CDR3 is TGTGCCAGCAGTGAAGCGAGGCCAGGGGGAAGGAACACTGAAGCTTTCTTT.